This section outlines one TCR beta chain sequence together with its context. The antigen remains unidentified. This record comes from a study of CD8+CD57+ T cells in acquired aplastic anemia. Study-wide context: DNA from sorted CD4+ and CD8+ cells averaged roughly 3.2 ug. The study's findings and limits: Sharing between patients and controls was observed for twenty-nine CD8+ CDR3 sequences. Patients and controls were not found to differ significantly in CD8+ Simpson's diversity.

Investigators profiled TCR beta VDJ and CDR3 from genomic DNA template. TCRdb recomputed calls from the reads with MiXCR, one row per CDR3 protein. This sample yields approximately 220,000 distinct CDR3 sequences, of which around 49% are seen a single time; about 20% belongs to the top ten. The V end was cut by 5 bases, the J end by 6 bases, with 11 bases between. Germline CDR1 is SQVTM and CDR2 is ANQGSEA. The CDR3 sequence is 11 residues long. Previously, flow cytometry had revealed CD8+CD57+ cell expansion in the patients chosen for sequencing. Prior therapy had not been administered to any patient at the time of blood sampling.

Sequenced: sorted CD4+, CD8+, or CD8+CD57+ T cells (not recorded which) from PBMCs. The chain carries TRBV29-1 and TRBJ2-7, with D perhaps matching TRBD1 (5 bases). The sequence was collected from a human donor with aplastic anemia. The CDR3 region is CSVSTGGEQYF. The CDR3 bases are TGCAGCGTTTCAACAGGTGGCGAGCAGTACTTC.